These 21 T cell receptor beta chains share one sample of origin, sequenced in a study of neoadjuvant anti-PD-1 for oral cavity cancer. Clones were sequenced by immunoSEQ multiplex PCR, and TCRdb holds only the in-frame ones, with some missing. This sample yields over 80,000 clones, of which more than 80% are seen a single time; around 3.1% belongs to the top ten. The sequenced sample was PBMCs, obtained before nivolumab (anti-PD-1) treatment. The receptors come from a person aged 40-85 years with oral cavity squamous cell carcinoma.

The chain links TRBV5-1 to TRBJ2-2, with D possibly TRBD2 on 6 matching bases. CDR1 is SGHRS, CDR2 YFSETQ, per germline. V lost 4 bases and J 10 bases, leaving 17 bases between the germline ends. This CDR3 is 14 amino acids long. CDR3 sequence: CASSPGGHPPELFF. CDR3 bases: TGCGCCAGCAGCCCCGGGGGTCACCCCCCGGAGCTGTTTTTT.

This clone was recorded a few times. The chain carries TRBV27 and TRBJ1-1; a weak D match, TRBD1 (5 bases). The V gene lost 2 bases and the J gene lost 4 bases, with 11 bases spanning the gap. The CDR3 totals 14 residues. Per the germline V gene, CDR1 is MNHEY and CDR2 is SMNVEV (reference sequence). DNA for the CDR3: TGTGCCAGCAGTTTACTCGACAGTTCCACTGAAGCTTTCTTT. Its translation is CASSLLDSSTEAFF.

V gene TRBV5-1 combines with J gene TRBJ2-1; 11 nucleotides agree with TRBD2. The CDR3 loop spans 17 amino acids. The germline CDR1 and CDR2 sequences are SGHRS and YFSETQ. The V gene end was trimmed by 2 bases and the J gene end by 5 bases; junction bases not matched to a gene: 9. For the CDR3, the DNA is TGCGCCAGCAGCTTCCTTATACTAGCGGGAGAGGACAATGAGCAGTTCTTC. This encodes CASSFLILAGEDNEQFF. The complete variable domain, with remaining parts taken from reference TRBV5-1 and TRBJ2-1, reads KAGVTQTPRYLIKTRGQQVTLSCSPISGHRSVSWYQQTPGQGLQFLFEYFSETQRNKGNFPGRFSGRQFSNSRSEMNVSTLELGDSALYLCASSFLILAGEDNEQFFGPGTRLTVL.

The V call is TRBV7-9, the J call TRBJ2-1; TRBD2 matches at 11 bases. J gave up 5 bases and V 1 base, and 13 bases lay outside the gene matches. Germline assignment: CDR1 SEHNR and CDR2 FQNEAQ (reference sequence). CDR3 size: 19 residues. In nucleotides, the CDR3 is TGTGCCAGCAGCTTAGGTGTAGCGGGAGGGCCGTTGTCTCACAATGAGCAGTTCTTC. Protein: CASSLGVAGGPLSHNEQFF.

The V call is TRBV28, the J call TRBJ2-7; 9 bases line up with TRBD1. The CDR3 runs 15 residues. Germline V gene data show CDR1 as MDHEN and CDR2 as SYDVKM. V was pared by 5 bases and J by 2 bases, with 7 bases of the junction left unmatched. The CDR3 loop is CASSIGGQGAYEQYF. CDR3 in DNA: TGTGCCAGCAGTATAGGGGGACAGGGCGCCTACGAGCAGTACTTC. The full variable domain, completed using reference TRBV28 and TRBJ2-7, is DVKVTQSSRYLVKRTGEKVFLECVQDMDHENMFWYRQDPGLGLRLIYFSYDVKMKEKGDIPEGYSVSREKKERFSLILESASTNQTSMYLCASSIGGQGAYEQYFGPGTRLTVT.

The genes are TRBV7-9 and TRBJ2-5, with TRBD1 matching 9 bases. The germline V gene encodes CDR1 SEHNR and CDR2 FQNEAQ (reference sequence). There are 13 residues in the CDR3. The V gene end was trimmed by 7 bases and the J gene end by 4 bases; junction bases not matched to a gene: 4. CDR3 in amino acids: CASNLDRGETQYF. The CDR3, as DNA: TGTGCCAGCAACCTGGACAGGGGAGAGACCCAGTACTTC.

The chain links TRBV25-1 to TRBJ1-1; D remains ambiguous. V lost 2 bases to trimming and J lost 2 bases, with 9 bases between them. Per the germline V gene, CDR1 is MGHDK and CDR2 is SYGVNS. The CDR3 runs to 14 residues. CDR3 nucleotides: TGTGCCAGCAGTGAACAAGGTCTCAACACTGAAGCTTTCTTT. It encodes CASSEQGLNTEAFF.

This clone was picked up one time. The chain employs TRBV7-6 and TRBJ2-2, with 8 bases lining up with TRBD1. With 5 bases clipped from V and 3 bases from J, the junction kept 8 bases outside the gene matches. CDR1 SGHVS and CDR2 FNYEAQ come from the germline V gene. There are 16 residues in the CDR3. Written as DNA, the CDR3 is TGTGCCAGCAGCCAAAACCCAGGGGGCGACACCGGGGAGCTGTTTTTT. This sequence encodes CASSQNPGGDTGELFF. The whole variable domain, filled in from reference TRBV7-6 and TRBJ2-2, reads GAGVSQSPRYKVTKRGQDVALRCDPISGHVSLYWYRQALGQGPEFLTYFNYEAQQDKSGLPNDRFSAERPEGSISTLTIQRTEQRDSAMYRCASSQNPGGDTGELFFGEGSRLTVL.

This chain links TRBV5-1 with TRBJ1-1, with D unclear. V was trimmed by 1 base and J by 0 bases, leaving 4 bases between them. This CDR3 is 13 amino acids long. The germline V gene encodes CDR1 SGHRS and CDR2 YFSETQ. DNA for the CDR3: TGCGCCAGCAGCTTGAACGTGAACACTGAAGCTTTCTTT. Protein product: CASSLNVNTEAFF.

This chain joins TRBV10-3 and TRBJ2-1; TRBD2 agrees at 13 bases. The germline CDR1 and CDR2 sequences are ENHRY and SYGVKD. V trimming: 4 bases; J trimming: 8 bases; junction bases outside the gene matches: 5. The CDR3 spans 15 residues. The CDR3 DNA follows: TGTGCCATCAGTGGTGGACTAGCGGGAGTATATGAGCAGTTCTTC. Translated: CAISGGLAGVYEQFF.

The chain recombines TRBV7-6 with TRBJ1-5, with a weak D call TRBD1 (6 bases). CDR3 length: 14 residues. Germline-derived CDR1 and CDR2 are SGHVS and FNYEAQ. The V end lost 5 bases, the J end lost 1 base, and 9 bases lay between the germline ends. DNA for the CDR3: TGTGCCAGCAGCCTACAGGGCAGCAATCAGCCCCAGCATTTT. Translating gives CASSLQGSNQPQHF.

The chain carries TRBV25-1 and TRBJ2-6; D not certain. Trimming removed 6 bases from V and 0 bases from J, with 9 bases in between. Germline V gene sequence: CDR1 MGHDK, CDR2 SYGVNS. The CDR3 is made up of 15 amino acids. The CDR3 bases are TGTGCCAGCAGCCCTTATGGCTCTGGGGCCAACGTCCTGACTTTC. Translating it yields CASSPYGSGANVLTF.

CDR3 protein: CASSPGTGGAGGYTF. CDR3 sequence (DNA): TGTGCCAGCAGCCCAGGGACAGGGGGCGCAGGCGGCTACACCTTC. The chain combines TRBV7-3 with TRBJ1-2, with 12 bases aligning to TRBD1. The CDR3 extends over 15 amino acids. Germline V CDR1 and CDR2: SGHTA, FQGTGA. V trimming: 5 bases; J trimming: 8 bases; junction bases outside the gene matches: 9.

This clone came up a few times. The chain combines TRBV6-5 with TRBJ2-1, with D maybe TRBD2 (6 bases). Trimming pared 6 bases from V and 7 bases from J, leaving 19 bases between. In germline, CDR1 is MNHEY, CDR2 SVGAGI. The CDR3 contains 15 residues. CDR3 DNA sequence: TGTGCCAGCAGCTATCAGGGACTCCCAAGGAATGAGCAGTTCTTC. Amino acid sequence: CASSYQGLPRNEQFF.

This rearrangement joins TRBV6-1 to TRBJ2-7; 7 nucleotides match TRBD2. The CDR3 covers 15 residues. Germline CDR1 is MNHNS and CDR2 is SASEGT. V was pared by 5 bases and J by 3 bases, with 10 bases of the junction left unmatched. CDR3 DNA sequence: TGTGCCAGCAGTTCATCTAGCGGAGGGAACTACGAGCAGTACTTC. Protein: CASSSSSGGNYEQYF.

The chain couples TRBV6-5 to TRBJ2-7, with 10 bases matching TRBD1. V lost 2 bases to trimming and J lost 3 bases; unmatched junction nucleotides: 4. The germline V gene has CDR1 MNHEY and CDR2 SVGAGI. CDR3 length: 15 amino acids. CDR3 DNA: TGTGCCAGCAGTTACCGGGACAGGGGATTCTACGAGCAGTACTTC. Protein: CASSYRDRGFYEQYF.

V is TRBV19 and J is TRBJ2-4, with D possibly matching TRBD2 (6 bases). With 7 bases removed from V and 3 bases from J, the gap between germline ends came to 19 bases. The CDR3 runs 16 residues. Per germline, CDR1 LNHDA and CDR2 SQIVND (reference sequence). The CDR3 bases are TGTGCCAGTATTTCCCCCCCCGGGAGTGGCAAAAACATTCAGTACTTC. This encodes CASISPPGSGKNIQYF.

This rearrangement joins TRBV6-6 to TRBJ2-7; 10 bases align to TRBD2. The germline gives CDR1 MNHNY, CDR2 SVGAGI (reference sequence). CDR3 length: 15 amino acids. The V and J ends lost 6 bases and 1 base, in that order; junction bases with no gene match: 6. The CDR3, as DNA: TGTGCCAGCAGACCCCTAGCGGGAGAATCCTACGAGCAGTACTTC. Translating gives CASRPLAGESYEQYF.

The rearrangement links TRBV2 to TRBJ1-2, with a possible D match to TRBD1 (5 bases). Germline CDR1 and CDR2: SNHLY and FYNNEI. The V end was cut by 3 bases, the J end by 10 bases, with 12 bases between. This CDR3 comprises 12 residues. The CDR3 nucleotides are TGTGCCAGCAGTGAGATCTGGGGGTACTACACCTTC. Amino acid sequence: CASSEIWGYYTF.

The V and J genes are TRBV30 and TRBJ1-2, with a weak D call TRBD1 (5 bases). This CDR3 has 14 residues. Germline V lookup: CDR1 GTSNPN, CDR2 SVGIG (reference sequence). The ends were cut back, 0 bases at V and 2 bases at J, with 10 bases in the middle. CDR3 in amino acids: CAWSVGGANYGYTF. In DNA form, the CDR3 reads TGTGCCTGGAGTGTTGGAGGGGCCAACTATGGCTACACCTTC.

This clone was counted many times. The rearrangement links TRBV10-3 to TRBJ2-7, with 7 positions matching TRBD2. Trimming took 2 bases from V and 4 from J; bases not matched to a gene: 11. CDR1 is ENHRY and CDR2 is SYGVKD in the germline V gene. CDR3 length: 16 residues. CDR3: CAISEPGGGRGYEQYF. Here the CDR3 DNA reads TGTGCCATCAGTGAGCCCGGCGGAGGGAGGGGATACGAGCAGTACTTC.